This T cell receptor (beta chain) was captured in a study of T cell responses to AZD1222 COVID-19 vaccine. Findings of the study overall: Baseline seropositivity occurred in only 5 to 7 AZD1222 recipients. Reportedly, nearly half of unique spike TCRs recognized epitopes outside B.1.351/B.1.1.7 mutations. The sample set comprised mostly white British donors with more females, and clonal diversity was possibly underestimated. Regions 160-218 and 743-854 dominated among vaccine-associated CD4 TCRs spanning spike.

This table comes from immunoSEQ multiplex PCR, and its TCRdb copy is limited to in-frame clones, with some not included. This table holds roughly 170,000 clones, 85% to 90% found once. This clone was found once. What it binds is not known. This specimen consisted of peripheral blood, obtained on day 0 of AZD1222 vaccination. This TCR came from an adult in good health.

CDR3 DNA: TGTGCCAGCAGCCCGCGAGTGCGGGAGGCTTCCTACGAGCAGTACTTC. Translation gives CASSPRVREASYEQYF. The J gene is TRBJ2-7, the V gene TRBV7-6, with 8 bases matching TRBD2. The CDR3 spans 16 residues. Germline lookup yields CDR1 SGHVS and CDR2 FNYEAQ. The junction had 10 bases not matched to a gene; V was cut back by 5 bases and J by 1 base. Supplemented by reference TRBV7-6 and TRBJ2-7, the full variable domain reads GAGVSQSPRYKVTKRGQDVALRCDPISGHVSLYWYRQALGQGPEFLTYFNYEAQQDKSGLPNDRFSAERPEGSISTLTIQRTEQRDSAMYRCASSPRVREASYEQYFGPGTRLTVT.